A single sample gave rise to the 9 T cell receptor beta chains below, sequenced in a study of blood T cell repertoires in COVID-19. Method: immunoSEQ multiplex PCR; TCRdb's copy keeps in-frame clones and lacks some. The table has 28,000 or so clones, around 82% seen once. The sequenced material came from peripheral blood. All receptors come from a human donor in a cohort sampled during active COVID-19.

The chain employs TRBV14 and TRBJ2-3; 8 bases are shared with TRBD1. There are 16 residues in the CDR3. Germline V gives CDR1 SGHDN, CDR2 FVKESK. J was trimmed by 4 bases and V by 0 bases; bases with no gene match: 6. The DNA for the CDR3 is TGTGCCAGCAGCCAAGAATGGACAGGGTGGGCAGATACGCAGTATTTT. Protein: CASSQEWTGWADTQYF.

The V call is TRBV5-1, the J call TRBJ2-7; D might be TRBD1 (5 bases). The ends were cut back, 0 bases at V and 5 bases at J, with 6 bases in the middle. CDR1 is SGHRS and CDR2 is YFSETQ in the germline V gene. The CDR3 totals 12 residues. The CDR3 DNA sequence: TGCGCCAGCAGCTTGGGACAGAACGAGCAGTACTTC. This translates into CASSLGQNEQYF.

The V call is TRBV10-1, the J call TRBJ2-2, with 10 bases aligning to TRBD2. Germline trimming cut 3 bases from V and 0 bases from J; bases unmatched to any gene: 4. This CDR3 is built from 17 residues. Germline V gene data show CDR1 as WNHNN and CDR2 as SYGVQD (reference sequence). Written as DNA, the CDR3 is TGCGCCAGCAGTGATCCAGCGGGAGGGCCGAACACCGGGGAGCTGTTTTTT. This codes for CASSDPAGGPNTGELFF.

The chain recombines TRBV7-9 with TRBJ2-3; 7 bases fit TRBD2. This CDR3 contains 18 residues. V lost 1 base, J lost 0 bases, and 10 bases stayed unmatched. Germline V gene lookup returns CDR1 SEHNR and CDR2 FQNEAQ (reference sequence). The CDR3 DNA sequence: TGTGCCAGCAGCTTAGGGGTGGTTACTAGCGTCAGCACAGATACGCAGTATTTT. It specifies CASSLGVVTSVSTDTQYF.

V usage is TRBV30 and J usage is TRBJ2-7; 7 bases agree with TRBD1. The germline gives CDR1 GTSNPN, CDR2 SVGIG (reference sequence). The V gene end was trimmed by 2 bases and the J gene end by 0 bases; junction bases not matched to a gene: 10. This CDR3 spans 16 amino acids. The CDR3 is CAWSQGGGLSSYEQYF. The CDR3 bases are TGTGCCTGGAGTCAAGGGGGCGGGCTAAGCTCCTACGAGCAGTACTTC.

The V and J genes are TRBV25-1 and TRBJ2-2; D gene unclear. The V and J ends lost 4 bases and 2 bases respectively, with 8 bases between them. This CDR3 spans 14 amino acids. The germline CDR1 and CDR2 sequences are MGHDK and SYGVNS. The CDR3 sequence is CASSARHNTGELFF. CDR3 in DNA: TGTGCCAGCAGTGCAAGACACAACACCGGGGAGCTGTTTTTT.

This clone showed up just a few times. The CDR3 protein is CASSYLAGVQPQHF. The DNA for the CDR3 is TGTGCCAGCAGTTACTTAGCAGGGGTACAGCCCCAGCATTTT. The chain has TRBV6-2 or TRBV6-3 and TRBJ1-5; D might be TRBD1 (6 bases). V gave up 1 base and J gave up 7 bases, with 11 bases separating them. CDR3 length equals 14 residues. The germline CDR1 and CDR2 sequences are MNHEY and SVGEGT.

V is TRBV7-2 and J is TRBJ1-1; weak D call: TRBD1 (5 bases). The V gene's germline CDR1 is SGHTA and CDR2 FQGNSA. The CDR3 loop spans 14 amino acids. Trimming shortened V by 5 bases and J by 6 bases, and 16 bases separated the two germline ends. The CDR3 DNA reads TGTGCCAGCAGCCCCGGGACTATTGTCGCTGAAGCTTTCTTT. Protein sequence: CASSPGTIVAEAFF.

V gene TRBV7-2 combines with J gene TRBJ1-1; 10 bases match TRBD1. CDR3 length equals 15 residues. The V gene end was trimmed by 3 bases and the J gene end by 7 bases; junction bases not matched to a gene: 8. From germline, CDR1 is SGHTA and CDR2 FQGNSA. The CDR3 DNA is TGTGCCAGCAGCTTGGGACAGGGGTCTTTTCATGAAGCTTTCTTT. It codes for CASSLGQGSFHEAFF. The entire variable domain, with the rest obtained from reference TRBV7-2 and TRBJ1-1, is as follows: GAGVSQSPSNKVTEKGKDVELRCDPISGHTALYWYRQSLGQGLEFLIYFQGNSAPDKSGLPSDRFSAERTGGSVSTLTIQRTQQEDSAVYLCASSLGQGSFHEAFFGQGTRLTVV.